This T cell receptor beta chain was identified during a study of OX40 agonist ivuxolimab in advanced cancers. The data were produced by immunoSEQ multiplex PCR, yet TCRdb's version contains in-frame clones alone and is incomplete. The table records around 65,000 clones, nearly 90% of them present only once. As to this clone: The antigen remains unidentified.

Study conclusions and caveats: With doses of 0.1 to 3.0 mg/kg, CD4+ and CD8+ blood T cells had undergone clonal expansion by week 6.

V dropped 7 bases and J dropped 0 bases, with 10 bases sitting between them. The CDR3 has 14 amino acids. Germline lookup yields CDR1 SGHAT and CDR2 FQNNGV. The TCR was taken from an adult with an advanced solid tumor such as melanoma, head and neck, liver or kidney cancer. The chain carries TRBV11-2 and TRBJ1-3; no clear D gene. This specimen was CD4+ or CD8+ T cells sorted from blood, taken in a trial of the OX40 agonist ivuxolimab. The CDR3 DNA sequence: TGTGCCAGCACCCAGCCATTCTCTGGAAACACCATATATTTT. It translates to CASTQPFSGNTIYF.